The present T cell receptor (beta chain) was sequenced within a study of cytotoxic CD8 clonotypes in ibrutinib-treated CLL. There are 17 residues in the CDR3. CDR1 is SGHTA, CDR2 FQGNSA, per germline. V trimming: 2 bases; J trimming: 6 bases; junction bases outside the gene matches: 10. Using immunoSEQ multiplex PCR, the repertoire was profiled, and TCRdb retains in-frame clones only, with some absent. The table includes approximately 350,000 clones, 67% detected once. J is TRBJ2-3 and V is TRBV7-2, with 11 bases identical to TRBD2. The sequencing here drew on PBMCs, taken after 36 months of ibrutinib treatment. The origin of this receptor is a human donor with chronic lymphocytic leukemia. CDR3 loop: CASSLSFSGGARDTQYF. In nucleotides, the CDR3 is TGTGCCAGCAGCTTATCCTTTAGCGGGGGGGCAAGGGATACGCAGTATTTT.